These T cell receptor beta chains were read from a single sample in a study. TCRdb ran MiXCR on the 5' RACE reads and lists one entry per CDR3 protein. The table records approximately 50,000 distinct CDR3 sequences, approximately 26% of them present only once. Sequenced material: tumor-infiltrating Tregs sorted from the breast tumor. The receptor source for this set is a female donor with breast cancer. CDR3s include the opening cysteine and the closing phenylalanine or tryptophan. The order of the fields is J gene, D gene, V gene, clone size, CDR3 protein, CDR3 DNA. A D gene is named only where the DNA matches it firmly. Clone size is given for some rows only: seen once, a few or many times, or a class if the clone is expanded.

j_call: TRBJ2-7
d_call: .
v_call: TRBV20-1
clone_size: many
cdr3_aa: CSASFLGSDEQYF
cdr3_nt: TGCAGTGCTAGTTTTCTGGGTAGCGACGAGCAGTACTTC

j_call: TRBJ2-7
d_call: .
v_call: TRBV28
clone_size: few
cdr3_aa: CASSPGTVCHF
cdr3_nt: TGTGCCAGCAGTCCCGGGACGGTTTGTCACTTC

j_call: TRBJ2-7
d_call: .
v_call: TRBV2
clone_size: few
cdr3_aa: CASSGTQSYEQYF
cdr3_nt: TGTGCCAGCAGTGGGACCCAATCCTACGAGCAGTACTTC

j_call: TRBJ2-1
d_call: .
v_call: TRBV2
clone_size: .
cdr3_aa: CASSEALQGGEQFF
cdr3_nt: TGTGCCAGCAGTGAAGCGCTTCAGGGAGGCGAGCAGTTCTTC

j_call: TRBJ2-5
d_call: TRBD1
v_call: TRBV11-1
clone_size: few
cdr3_aa: CASSGPDRASETQYF
cdr3_nt: TGTGCCAGCAGCGGACCAGACAGGGCGAGCGAGACCCAGTACTTC

j_call: TRBJ2-5
d_call: .
v_call: TRBV29-1
clone_size: few
cdr3_aa: CSVRDGETQYF
cdr3_nt: TGCAGCGTTAGGGATGGGGAGACCCAGTACTTC

j_call: TRBJ1-1
d_call: .
v_call: TRBV5-1
clone_size: .
cdr3_aa: CASSFLPGANTEAFF
cdr3_nt: TGCGCCAGCAGCTTTTTACCGGGCGCGAACACTGAAGCTTTCTTT

j_call: TRBJ2-5
d_call: .
v_call: TRBV7-2
clone_size: medium-sized
cdr3_aa: CASSLGLGGGGETQYF
cdr3_nt: TGTGCCAGCAGCTTAGGGCTTGGGGGGGGCGGTGAGACCCAGTACTTC

j_call: TRBJ2-1
d_call: .
v_call: TRBV20-1
clone_size: many
cdr3_aa: CSAREIVGLDEQFF
cdr3_nt: TGCAGTGCTAGAGAGATAGTAGGATTGGATGAGCAGTTCTTC

j_call: TRBJ2-3
d_call: TRBD2
v_call: TRBV4-3
clone_size: few
cdr3_aa: CASSLSSGSSDTQYF
cdr3_nt: TGCGCCAGCAGCCTGTCTAGCGGGAGCTCAGATACGCAGTATTTT

j_call: TRBJ1-5
d_call: .
v_call: TRBV7-9
clone_size: .
cdr3_aa: CASSLAGQPQHF
cdr3_nt: TGTGCCAGCAGCTTAGCTGGTCAGCCCCAGCATTTT

j_call: TRBJ1-5
d_call: .
v_call: TRBV6-1
clone_size: few
cdr3_aa: CASSNSRGPSNQPQHF
cdr3_nt: TGTGCCAGCAGTAATTCCAGGGGCCCTAGCAATCAGCCCCAGCATTTT

j_call: TRBJ2-3
d_call: TRBD2
v_call: TRBV7-2
clone_size: few
cdr3_aa: CASSPGLVTDTQYF
cdr3_nt: TGTGCCAGCAGCCCGGGACTAGTCACAGATACGCAGTATTTT

j_call: TRBJ2-3
d_call: .
v_call: TRBV29-1
clone_size: many
cdr3_aa: CSVPSGASTDTQYF
cdr3_nt: TGCAGCGTTCCTTCGGGGGCGAGCACAGATACGCAGTATTTT

j_call: TRBJ1-2
d_call: TRBD1
v_call: TRBV29-1
clone_size: few
cdr3_aa: CSVQLGGGYGYTF
cdr3_nt: TGCAGCGTGCAATTAGGGGGCGGCTATGGCTACACCTTC

j_call: TRBJ1-2
d_call: .
v_call: TRBV29-1
clone_size: many
cdr3_aa: CSAARGDNYGYTF
cdr3_nt: TGCAGCGCTGCCCGGGGAGATAACTATGGCTACACCTTC

j_call: TRBJ2-7
d_call: .
v_call: TRBV20-1
clone_size: .
cdr3_aa: CSASRGPYEQYF
cdr3_nt: TGCAGTGCTAGCCGGGGGCCCTACGAGCAGTACTTC

j_call: TRBJ2-7
d_call: .
v_call: TRBV20-1
clone_size: .
cdr3_aa: CSARAWGDHSYEQYF
cdr3_nt: TGCAGTGCTAGAGCCTGGGGGGACCACTCCTACGAGCAGTACTTC

j_call: TRBJ2-5
d_call: .
v_call: TRBV27
clone_size: few
cdr3_aa: CASSFYPGQVTQYF
cdr3_nt: TGTGCCAGCAGTTTTTACCCGGGCCAGGTGACCCAGTACTTC

j_call: TRBJ2-7
d_call: .
v_call: TRBV19
clone_size: few
cdr3_aa: CASSMVRDYEQYF
cdr3_nt: TGTGCCAGTAGTATGGTCAGAGACTACGAGCAGTACTTC

j_call: TRBJ2-3
d_call: .
v_call: TRBV7-8
clone_size: .
cdr3_aa: CASSFLRGAQYF
cdr3_nt: TGTGCCAGCAGCTTTCTCAGGGGCGCGCAGTATTTT

j_call: TRBJ1-1
d_call: .
v_call: TRBV20-1
clone_size: few
cdr3_aa: CSVITAVTEAFF
cdr3_nt: TGCAGTGTCATTACAGCAGTCACTGAAGCTTTCTTT

j_call: TRBJ1-2
d_call: .
v_call: TRBV9
clone_size: many
cdr3_aa: CASSAGGGNYGYTF
cdr3_nt: TGTGCCAGCAGCGCGGGGGGAGGGAACTATGGCTACACCTTC

j_call: TRBJ1-5
d_call: .
v_call: TRBV6-2/TRBV6-3
clone_size: few
cdr3_aa: CASSYRWDQPQHF
cdr3_nt: TGTGCCAGCAGTTATAGGTGGGATCAGCCCCAGCATTTT

j_call: TRBJ1-1
d_call: .
v_call: TRBV12-3/TRBV12-4
clone_size: .
cdr3_aa: CASSWTLNTEAFF
cdr3_nt: TGTGCCAGCAGTTGGACCCTCAACACTGAAGCTTTCTTT

j_call: TRBJ2-2
d_call: .
v_call: TRBV7-2
clone_size: few
cdr3_aa: CASSTGVSGTFGELFF
cdr3_nt: TGTGCCAGCAGCACAGGGGTTAGCGGGACTTTCGGGGAGCTGTTTTTT

j_call: TRBJ1-2
d_call: .
v_call: TRBV7-9
clone_size: .
cdr3_aa: CASSLDSGYGYTF
cdr3_nt: TGTGCCAGCAGCTTAGATTCCGGCTATGGCTACACCTTC

j_call: TRBJ2-2
d_call: .
v_call: TRBV6-2/TRBV6-3
clone_size: .
cdr3_aa: CASRRAAGRELFF
cdr3_nt: TGTGCCAGCCGTAGGGCGGCAGGCCGGGAGCTGTTTTTT

j_call: TRBJ1-2
d_call: .
v_call: TRBV29-1
clone_size: .
cdr3_aa: CSVVGGSHGYTF
cdr3_nt: TGCAGCGTTGTCGGCGGTAGCCATGGCTACACCTTC

j_call: TRBJ2-7
d_call: .
v_call: TRBV7-9
clone_size: many
cdr3_aa: CASSTYYEQYF
cdr3_nt: TGTGCCAGCAGCACCTACTACGAGCAGTACTTC

j_call: TRBJ2-3
d_call: .
v_call: TRBV20-1
clone_size: few
cdr3_aa: CGGSLRRNTDTQYF
cdr3_nt: TGCGGTGGAAGCCTCAGGCGGAACACAGATACGCAGTATTTT

j_call: TRBJ2-3
d_call: TRBD2
v_call: TRBV4-2
clone_size: few
cdr3_aa: CASSQVTSGRTDTQYF
cdr3_nt: TGTGCCAGCAGCCAAGTTACTAGCGGGAGGACAGATACGCAGTATTTT

j_call: TRBJ2-1
d_call: .
v_call: TRBV4-2
clone_size: few
cdr3_aa: CASSQFPNNEQFF
cdr3_nt: TGTGCCAGCAGCCAATTCCCGAACAATGAGCAGTTCTTC

j_call: TRBJ2-7
d_call: TRBD1
v_call: TRBV5-6
clone_size: many
cdr3_aa: CASSSTRGLAYEQYF
cdr3_nt: TGTGCCAGCAGCTCCACCAGGGGGCTAGCCTACGAGCAGTACTTC

j_call: TRBJ2-7
d_call: .
v_call: TRBV2
clone_size: few
cdr3_aa: CAGGPREYEQYF
cdr3_nt: TGTGCTGGGGGGCCCCGGGAGTACGAGCAGTACTTC

j_call: TRBJ2-3
d_call: .
v_call: TRBV4-2
clone_size: .
cdr3_aa: CASSQEGAGTDTQYF
cdr3_nt: TGTGCCAGCAGCCAAGAAGGCGCGGGAACAGATACGCAGTATTTT

j_call: TRBJ2-2
d_call: .
v_call: TRBV7-6
clone_size: .
cdr3_aa: CASSPQTDTGGLFF
cdr3_nt: TGTGCCAGCAGCCCCCAGACAGACACCGGGGGGCTGTTTTTT

j_call: TRBJ2-1
d_call: TRBD2
v_call: TRBV20-1
clone_size: .
cdr3_aa: CSAVLTSGPGDEQFF
cdr3_nt: TGCAGTGCCGTCCTAACTAGCGGACCTGGGGATGAGCAGTTCTTC

j_call: TRBJ1-2
d_call: TRBD1
v_call: TRBV6-5
clone_size: .
cdr3_aa: CAGSYSGTGGYGYTF
cdr3_nt: TGTGCCGGCAGTTACTCGGGGACAGGGGGCTATGGCTACACCTTC

j_call: TRBJ2-1
d_call: TRBD2
v_call: TRBV3-1
clone_size: .
cdr3_aa: CASSQWTSGTYEQFF
cdr3_nt: TGTGCCAGCAGCCAATGGACTAGCGGGACGTATGAGCAGTTCTTC

j_call: TRBJ2-6
d_call: .
v_call: TRBV10-3
clone_size: .
cdr3_aa: CATIDGSSGANVLTF
cdr3_nt: TGTGCCACCATTGACGGGTCCTCTGGGGCCAACGTCCTGACTTTC

j_call: TRBJ1-1
d_call: .
v_call: TRBV28
clone_size: .
cdr3_aa: CASTVMGGKPEAFF
cdr3_nt: TGTGCCAGCACGGTAATGGGAGGGAAACCTGAAGCTTTCTTT

j_call: TRBJ1-1
d_call: .
v_call: TRBV4-3
clone_size: many
cdr3_aa: CASSHWNRDTEAFF
cdr3_nt: TGCGCCAGCAGCCACTGGAACAGGGACACTGAAGCTTTCTTT

j_call: TRBJ2-3
d_call: TRBD2
v_call: TRBV7-2
clone_size: many
cdr3_aa: CASSQLAGVGTDTQYF
cdr3_nt: TGTGCCAGCAGCCAATTAGCGGGAGTGGGTACAGATACGCAGTATTTT

j_call: TRBJ2-1
d_call: .
v_call: TRBV20-1
clone_size: .
cdr3_aa: CSAKERLNEQFF
cdr3_nt: TGCAGTGCTAAAGAACGGCTGAATGAGCAGTTCTTC

j_call: TRBJ1-1
d_call: .
v_call: TRBV20-1
clone_size: .
cdr3_aa: CSARDSRRIPEAFF
cdr3_nt: TGCAGTGCTAGAGATAGCCGACGGATCCCTGAAGCTTTCTTT

j_call: TRBJ2-7
d_call: .
v_call: TRBV20-1
clone_size: medium-sized
cdr3_aa: CSASTQLPVQYF
cdr3_nt: TGCAGTGCTAGTACCCAGCTACCCGTGCAGTACTTC

j_call: TRBJ2-3
d_call: TRBD2
v_call: TRBV6-6
clone_size: .
cdr3_aa: CASSSLAEYTDTQYF
cdr3_nt: TGTGCCAGCAGCTCACTAGCGGAATACACAGATACGCAGTATTTT

j_call: TRBJ1-2
d_call: .
v_call: TRBV28
clone_size: .
cdr3_aa: CASSSYSSRTAIDGYTF
cdr3_nt: TGTGCCAGCAGTTCTTATTCATCCCGGACCGCTATCGATGGCTACACCTTC

j_call: TRBJ2-1
d_call: TRBD2
v_call: TRBV4-1
clone_size: once
cdr3_aa: CASSQELPAGRTEQFF
cdr3_nt: TGCGCCAGCAGCCAAGAATTACCAGCGGGGCGGACCGAGCAGTTCTTC

j_call: TRBJ2-2
d_call: .
v_call: TRBV2
clone_size: .
cdr3_aa: CASSGGGLGTGELFF
cdr3_nt: TGTGCCAGCAGTGGGGGAGGACTCGGCACCGGGGAGCTGTTTTTT

j_call: TRBJ1-6
d_call: .
v_call: TRBV20-1
clone_size: .
cdr3_aa: CSARDRVRGFDSPLHF
cdr3_nt: TGCAGTGCTAGAGATCGCGTCAGGGGATTTGATTCACCCCTCCACTTT

j_call: TRBJ2-7
d_call: TRBD2
v_call: TRBV30
clone_size: .
cdr3_aa: CAWSAQDGGRAYEQYF
cdr3_nt: TGTGCCTGGAGTGCCCAGGACGGGGGGAGGGCATACGAGCAGTACTTC

j_call: TRBJ1-2
d_call: TRBD1
v_call: TRBV5-1
clone_size: many
cdr3_aa: CASSNVTGGYGYTF
cdr3_nt: TGCGCCAGCAGCAACGTCACAGGGGGATATGGCTACACCTTC

j_call: TRBJ1-5
d_call: .
v_call: TRBV2
clone_size: .
cdr3_aa: CAVGDGGQPQHF
cdr3_nt: TGTGCCGTTGGGGATGGGGGTCAGCCCCAGCATTTT

j_call: TRBJ2-1
d_call: TRBD2
v_call: TRBV9
clone_size: many
cdr3_aa: CASSVEPGLEGSEQFF
cdr3_nt: TGTGCCAGCAGCGTAGAGCCGGGACTAGAAGGGAGTGAGCAGTTCTTC

j_call: TRBJ2-3
d_call: TRBD2
v_call: TRBV3-1
clone_size: .
cdr3_aa: CASSRWGGGESTDTQYF
cdr3_nt: TGTGCCAGCAGCCGCTGGGGCGGGGGGGAAAGCACAGATACGCAGTATTTT